This T cell receptor beta chain was recovered during a study of vaccination and CD4 T cells after COVID-19. The table lists this clonotype with a few counts. No antigen is known for it. Treatment in this sample: roughly 10-day PBMC culture with coronavirus spike peptide pools or control peptides (ViraFEST assay). Samples of CD4+ T cells were obtained from the unexposed donor before the COVID-19 pandemic (2011-2018). Cultured CD4+ T-cell DNA underwent Oncomine TCR Beta short-read sequencing. A single record per CDR3 protein comes from TCRdb applying MiXCR to the PCR reads. This repertoire shows more than 7,500 distinct CDR3 sequences, about 41% found once; its top ten account for about 11%. The V gene's germline CDR1 is SGHVS and CDR2 FQNEAQ. The CDR3 consists of 15 residues. Trimming removed 0 bases at V and 5 bases at J, with 13 bases between.

The rearrangement joins TRBV7-8 to TRBJ2-5, with D maybe TRBD2 (6 bases). Source material: CD4+ T cells from blood, cultured in vitro. This TCR was recovered from a human donor in good health. The CDR3 coding sequence is TGTGCCAGCAGCTTAGCGCCTAGCGCAGGGGAGACCCAGTACTTC. As protein: CASSLAPSAGETQYF. Full variable domain (outside the CDR3, taken from reference TRBV7-8 and TRBJ2-5): GAGVSQSPRYKVAKRGQDVALRCDPISGHVSLFWYQQALGQGPEFLTYFQNEAQLDKSGLPSDRFFAERPEGSVSTLKIQRTQQEDSAVYLCASSLAPSAGETQYFGPGTRLLVL.